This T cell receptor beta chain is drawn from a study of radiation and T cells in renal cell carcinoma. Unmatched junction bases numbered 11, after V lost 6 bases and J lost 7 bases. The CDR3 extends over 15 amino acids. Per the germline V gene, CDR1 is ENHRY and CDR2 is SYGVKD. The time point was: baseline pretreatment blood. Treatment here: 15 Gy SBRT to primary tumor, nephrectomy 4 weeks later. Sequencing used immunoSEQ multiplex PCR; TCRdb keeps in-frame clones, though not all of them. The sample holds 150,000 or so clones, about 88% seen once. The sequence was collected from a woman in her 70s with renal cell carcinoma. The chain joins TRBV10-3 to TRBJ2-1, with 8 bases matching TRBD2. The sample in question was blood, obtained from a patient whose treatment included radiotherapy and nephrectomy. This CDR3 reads CAISGSGGGPNEQFF. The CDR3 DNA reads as TGTGCCATCAGCGGGTCAGGCGGGGGGCCTAATGAGCAGTTCTTC.